This T cell receptor (beta chain) was recovered during a study of blood T cell repertoires in COVID-19. On the study more broadly: Samples representing acute and convalescent COVID-19 were sourced from the United States, Italy and Spain. PBMCs, B-cell-depleted T cells, or T cells provided the cDNA or gDNA that made up the material.

Original methodology: Nucleated cell counts were estimated from reference gene primer amplification. Libraries were prepared by immunoSEQ multiplex PCR; TCRdb keeps only in-frame clonotypes and omits some of them. That table gives V, J and clone size, and the DNA gave D and trimming. The sample consists of approximately 82,000 clones, approximately 80% of them appearing once. The CDR3 loop spans 11 amino acids. The V and J ends lost 5 bases and 11 bases respectively, with 15 bases between them. The germline V gene encodes CDR1 DFQATT and CDR2 SNEGSKA (reference sequence). Sample: peripheral blood. This TCR came from a woman in her 70s with active or convalescent COVID-19. This chain links TRBV20-1 with TRBJ1-1, with D perhaps matching TRBD1 (6 bases). CDR3 sequence (DNA): TGCAGTGCTTGGTCAGGGGCGTCGGCTTTCTTT. This sequence encodes CSAWSGASAFF.